This T cell receptor beta chain was sequenced during a study of lymphopenia after photon versus proton radiotherapy. General observations from the study: In patients who died, overall survival fell as post-nadir TCR diversity dropped more. Relative stability marked proton patients; photon patients lost diversity and naive cells.

The junction had 4 bases not matched to a gene; V was cut back by 4 bases and J by 3 bases. The V gene's germline CDR1 is SGHRS and CDR2 YFSETQ. The CDR3 loop spans 14 amino acids. The repertoire was sequenced with immunoSEQ multiplex PCR; TCRdb's copy has only in-frame clones and lacks some. The profile shows roughly 150,000 clones, approximately 86% of them singletons. As concerns this clone: No antigen is known for it.

This clonotype was obtained from a man aged 45-65 years with gastric cancer. The rearrangement joins TRBV5-1 to TRBJ1-1; the match to TRBD1 covers 9 bases. The starting material was peripheral blood, obtained from a patient treated with photon-based radiotherapy. Here the CDR3 DNA reads TGCGCCAGCAGCGCGGACAGGGGTTACACTGAAGCTTTCTTT. It specifies CASSADRGYTEAFF.